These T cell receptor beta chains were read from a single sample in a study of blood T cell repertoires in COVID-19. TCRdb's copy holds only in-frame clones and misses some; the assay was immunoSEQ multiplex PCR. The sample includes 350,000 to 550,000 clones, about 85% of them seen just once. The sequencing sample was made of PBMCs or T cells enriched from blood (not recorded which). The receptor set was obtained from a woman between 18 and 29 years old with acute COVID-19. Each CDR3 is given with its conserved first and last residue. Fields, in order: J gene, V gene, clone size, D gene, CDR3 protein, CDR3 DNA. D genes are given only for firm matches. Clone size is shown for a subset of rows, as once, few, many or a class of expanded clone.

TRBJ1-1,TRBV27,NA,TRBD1,CASSTNRGNTEAFF,TGTGCCAGCAGTACGAACAGGGGGAACACTGAAGCTTTCTTT
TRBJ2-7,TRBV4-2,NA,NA,CASSQATEQYF,TGTGCCAGCAGCCAAGCTACCGAGCAGTACTTC
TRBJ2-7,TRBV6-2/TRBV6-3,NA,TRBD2,CASSYGGRIPYEQYF,TGTGCCAGCAGTTACGGCGGGAGGATCCCCTACGAGCAGTACTTC
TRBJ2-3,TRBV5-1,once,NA,CASSWGGDRDTQYF,TGCGCCAGCAGCTGGGGGGGCGATCGGGATACGCAGTATTTT
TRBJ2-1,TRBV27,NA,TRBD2,CASSSSSGGVYEQFF,TGTGCCAGCAGTTCCTCTAGCGGGGGGGTCTATGAGCAGTTCTTC
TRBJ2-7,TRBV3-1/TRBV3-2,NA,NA,CASSQDWGGEQYF,TGTGCCAGCAGCCAAGATTGGGGAGGCGAGCAGTACTTC
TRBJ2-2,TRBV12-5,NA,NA,CASGFAHDTGELFF,TGTGCTAGTGGTTTTGCACATGACACCGGGGAGCTGTTTTTT
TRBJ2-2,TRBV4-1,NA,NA,CASSQRGQNTGELFF,TGCGCCAGCAGCCAACGGGGACAGAACACCGGGGAGCTGTTTTTT
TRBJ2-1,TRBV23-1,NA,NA,CASERTEEFF,TGCGCCAGCGAAAGGACAGAGGAGTTCTTC
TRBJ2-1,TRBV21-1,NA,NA,CASSKAQRTSGRVSYNEQFF,TGTGCCAGCAGCAAAGCGCAGAGGACTAGCGGGAGAGTGTCCTACAATGAGCAGTTCTTC
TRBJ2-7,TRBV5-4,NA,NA,CASSPEGQTPYEQYF,TGTGCCAGCAGCCCGGAGGGACAGACTCCCTACGAGCAGTACTTC
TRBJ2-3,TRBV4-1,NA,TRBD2,CASSQLGLVSDTQYF,TGCGCCAGCAGCCAGTTGGGACTAGTATCAGATACGCAGTATTTT
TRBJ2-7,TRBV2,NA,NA,CASSEGETGTYEQYF,TGTGCCAGCAGCGAGGGGGAGACCGGCACCTACGAGCAGTACTTC
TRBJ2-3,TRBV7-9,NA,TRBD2,CASSSLAGQDTQYF,TGTGCCAGCAGTTCTCTAGCGGGGCAAGATACGCAGTATTTT
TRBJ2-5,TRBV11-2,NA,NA,CASSASIETQYF,TGTGCCAGCAGCGCTAGCATCGAGACCCAGTACTTC
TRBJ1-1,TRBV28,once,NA,CASNKAGQANTEAFF,TGTGCCAGTAACAAAGCGGGGCAGGCCAACACTGAAGCTTTCTTT
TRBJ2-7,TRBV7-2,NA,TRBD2,CASSLDRREGQGYEQYF,TGTGCCAGCAGCTTAGATCGGCGGGAGGGTCAGGGCTACGAGCAGTACTTC
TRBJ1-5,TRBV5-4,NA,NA,CASSYRGSSQPQHF,TGTGCCAGCAGCTACCGGGGGTCAAGCCAGCCCCAGCATTTT
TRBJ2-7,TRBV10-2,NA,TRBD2,CASSGPRVAGSYEQYF,TGCGCCAGCAGTGGACCCCGGGTAGCGGGCTCCTACGAGCAGTACTTC
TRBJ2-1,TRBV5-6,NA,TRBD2,CASGTSGGDDEQFF,TGTGCCAGCGGAACTAGCGGGGGGGACGATGAGCAGTTCTTC
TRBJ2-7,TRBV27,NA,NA,CASSPGSSYEQYF,TGTGCCAGCAGTCCAGGTAGCTCCTACGAGCAGTACTTC
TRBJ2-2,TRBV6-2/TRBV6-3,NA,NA,CASSYVRTGELFF,TGTGCCAGCAGTTATGTCAGGACCGGGGAGCTGTTTTTT
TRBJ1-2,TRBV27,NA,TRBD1,CASSLGTGVNYGYTF,TGTGCCAGCAGTTTAGGGACAGGTGTGAACTATGGCTACACCTTC
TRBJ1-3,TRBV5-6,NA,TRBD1,CASSLGPDRAGNTIYF,TGTGCCAGCAGCTTGGGGCCAGACAGGGCTGGAAACACCATATATTTT
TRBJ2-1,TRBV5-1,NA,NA,CASSLWGQNEQFF,TGCGCCAGCAGCTTGTGGGGGCAAAATGAGCAGTTCTTC
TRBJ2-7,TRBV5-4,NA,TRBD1,CASSPTDREIPYEQYF,TGTGCCAGCAGCCCGACTGACAGGGAGATCCCCTACGAGCAGTACTTC
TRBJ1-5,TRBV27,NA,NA,CASIRRSPRGQPQHF,TGTGCCAGCATACGACGCAGCCCTCGAGGGCAGCCCCAGCATTTT
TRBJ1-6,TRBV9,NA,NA,CASSVALHGPNSPLHF,TGTGCCAGCAGCGTAGCCCTTCATGGGCCGAATTCACCCCTCCACTTT
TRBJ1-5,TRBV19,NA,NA,CASNTGFGQPQHF,TGTGCCAGTAACACAGGGTTCGGTCAGCCCCAGCATTTT
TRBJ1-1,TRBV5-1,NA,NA,CASSKRASGNTEAFF,TGCGCCAGCAGCAAACGCGCTTCGGGGAACACTGAAGCTTTCTTT
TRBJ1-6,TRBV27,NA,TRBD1,CASSLHGQGARGSPLHF,TGTGCCAGCAGTCTCCATGGACAGGGGGCGCGCGGTTCACCCCTCCACTTT
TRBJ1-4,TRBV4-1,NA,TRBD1,CASSQGGQTGGTNEKLFF,TGCGCCAGCAGCCAAGGGGGCCAGACAGGGGGAACTAATGAAAAACTGTTTTTT
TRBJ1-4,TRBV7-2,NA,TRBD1,CASSSRTGNEKLFF,TGTGCCAGCAGCTCGCGGACAGGGAATGAAAAACTGTTTTTT
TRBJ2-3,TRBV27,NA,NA,CASSFDFGGWGTDTQYF,TGTGCCAGCAGTTTTGATTTCGGAGGTTGGGGCACAGATACGCAGTATTTT
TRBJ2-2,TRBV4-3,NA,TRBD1,CASSQVKRSGGTGELFF,TGCGCCAGCAGCCAGGTGAAAAGGTCAGGGGGCACCGGGGAGCTGTTTTTT
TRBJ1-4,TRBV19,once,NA,CASSVIQGGKLFF,TGTGCCAGTAGTGTCATACAGGGCGGGAAACTGTTTTTT
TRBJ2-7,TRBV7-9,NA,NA,CASSLGGLSYEQYF,TGTGCCAGCAGCCTGGGGGGGCTCTCCTACGAGCAGTACTTC
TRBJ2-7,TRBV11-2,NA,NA,CASSQDRFSYEQYF,TGTGCCAGCAGCCAGGACAGATTCTCCTACGAGCAGTACTTC
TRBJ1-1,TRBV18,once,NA,CASSPPGGNKAFF,TGTGCCAGCTCACCACCGGGGGGTAATAAAGCTTTCTTT
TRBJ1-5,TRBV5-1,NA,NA,CASSPDSRKQPQHF,TGCGCCAGCAGCCCGGACAGTCGGAAACAGCCCCAGCATTTT
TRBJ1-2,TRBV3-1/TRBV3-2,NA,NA,CASSQDRGFPGYTF,TGTGCCAGCAGCCAAGATCGCGGGTTTCCGGGCTACACCTTC
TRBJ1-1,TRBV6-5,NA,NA,CASSYLGQGTEAFF,TGTGCCAGCAGTTACCTGGGCCAGGGGACTGAAGCTTTCTTT
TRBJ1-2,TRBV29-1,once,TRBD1,CSVAPGGPDYGYTF,TGCAGCGTTGCCCCAGGGGGCCCTGACTATGGCTACACCTTC
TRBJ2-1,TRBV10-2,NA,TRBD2,CATERPLADSYNEQFF,TGCGCCACCGAGAGGCCCCTAGCGGACTCCTACAATGAGCAGTTCTTC
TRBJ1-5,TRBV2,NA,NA,CASSPTGSGQPQHF,TGTGCCAGCAGTCCCACAGGGTCAGGCCAGCCCCAGCATTTT
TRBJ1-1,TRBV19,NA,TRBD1,CASSITGGETEAFF,TGTGCCAGTAGTATAACAGGGGGCGAGACTGAAGCTTTCTTT
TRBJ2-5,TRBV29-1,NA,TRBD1,CSGDRAGETQYF,TGCAGCGGCGACAGGGCGGGCGAGACCCAGTACTTC
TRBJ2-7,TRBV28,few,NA,CASSPRGRPYEQYF,TGTGCCAGCAGTCCAAGGGGCAGACCCTACGAGCAGTACTTC
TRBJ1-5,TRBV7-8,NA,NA,CASSWGVNQPQHF,TGTGCCAGCAGCTGGGGCGTCAATCAGCCCCAGCATTTT
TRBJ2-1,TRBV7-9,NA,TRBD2,CASSPRLAGDEQFF,TGTGCCAGCAGCCCGCGACTAGCGGGGGATGAGCAGTTCTTC
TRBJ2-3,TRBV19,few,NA,CASSTGDTDTQYF,TGTGCCAGTAGTACGGGAGACACAGATACGCAGTATTTT
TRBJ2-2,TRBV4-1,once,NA,CASSQSSNTGELFF,TGCGCCAGCAGCCAGAGCTCGAACACCGGGGAGCTGTTTTTT
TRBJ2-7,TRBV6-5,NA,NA,CASSYRYEQYF,TGTGCCAGCAGTTACCGTTACGAGCAGTACTTC
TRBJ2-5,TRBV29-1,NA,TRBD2,CSVEGPSGQETQYF,TGCAGCGTTGAAGGGCCTAGCGGACAAGAGACCCAGTACTTC
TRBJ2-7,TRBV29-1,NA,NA,CSYTSWGRDNEQYF,TGCAGCTACACAAGTTGGGGGCGCGACAACGAGCAGTACTTC
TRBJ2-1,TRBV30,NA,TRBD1,CAWKGQGSNEQFF,TGTGCCTGGAAGGGACAGGGGTCCAATGAGCAGTTCTTC
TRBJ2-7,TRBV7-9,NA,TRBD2,CASSLDSGRAYEQYF,TGTGCCAGCAGCTTAGATAGCGGGAGGGCCTACGAGCAGTACTTC
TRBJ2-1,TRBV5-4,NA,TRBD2,CASSGRSHNEQFF,TGTGCCAGTAGCGGGAGGAGCCACAATGAGCAGTTCTTC